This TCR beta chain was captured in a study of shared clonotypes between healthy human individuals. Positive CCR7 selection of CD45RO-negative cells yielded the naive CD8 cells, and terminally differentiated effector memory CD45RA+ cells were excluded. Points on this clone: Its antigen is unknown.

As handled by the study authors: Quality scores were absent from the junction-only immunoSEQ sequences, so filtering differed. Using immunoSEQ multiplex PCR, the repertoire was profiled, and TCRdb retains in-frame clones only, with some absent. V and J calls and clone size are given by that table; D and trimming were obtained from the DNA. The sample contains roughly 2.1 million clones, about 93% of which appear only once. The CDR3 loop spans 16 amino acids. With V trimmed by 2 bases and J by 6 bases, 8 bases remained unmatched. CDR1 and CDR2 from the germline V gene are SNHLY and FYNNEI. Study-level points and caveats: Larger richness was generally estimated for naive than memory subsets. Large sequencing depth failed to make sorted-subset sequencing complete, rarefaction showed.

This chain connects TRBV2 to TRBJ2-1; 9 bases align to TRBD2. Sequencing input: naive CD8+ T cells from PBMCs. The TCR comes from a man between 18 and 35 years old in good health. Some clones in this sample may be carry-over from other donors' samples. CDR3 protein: CASSEYGTSRTNEQFF. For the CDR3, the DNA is TGTGCCAGCAGTGAATATGGGACTAGCCGAACCAATGAGCAGTTCTTC.